Presented here are 18 T cell receptor beta chains from one specimen sequenced in a study of post-analysis software for immune sequencing data. These TCRs are of unknown antigen specificity. TCR beta cDNA libraries included unique molecular identifiers. TCRdb independently ran MiXCR on the PCR reads; one entry per CDR3 protein. Found here are about 200,000 distinct CDR3 sequences, approximately 30% of them singletons; the top ten hold roughly 3.4%. Study-wide results and caveats: Relative to controls, patients had 4 or 5 TRBV segments at higher frequency, with TRBV5-6, TRBV5-1 and TRBV20-1 among these.

The sample consisted of blood. The receptors were sampled from a girl aged 2-17 years with multiple sclerosis.

This clonotype occurred a few times. V gene TRBV12-3 or TRBV12-4 combines with J gene TRBJ2-3, with 11 bases that match TRBD2. V was pared by 7 bases and J by 5 bases, with 8 bases of the junction left unmatched. The length of the CDR3 is 15 residues. The CDR3 DNA reads as TGTGCCAGCACCTATAGCGGGAGGGCCCAAGATACGCAGTATTTT. Amino acid sequence: CASTYSGRAQDTQYF.

There are a few counts of this clonotype. The J gene is TRBJ2-1, the V gene TRBV6-5; 7 bases are shared with TRBD2. This CDR3 is 13 amino acids long. CDR1 and CDR2 from the germline V gene are MNHEY and SVGAGI. The J segment lost 5 bases and the V segment lost 7 bases, leaving 5 bases of the junction unmatched. The CDR3 spells CASKGGLHNEQFF. The DNA of the CDR3 is TGTGCCAGCAAGGGAGGGCTCCACAATGAGCAGTTCTTC.

In regard to this clonotype: No conserved phenylalanine or tryptophan is present at the end of the CDR3, so a read error is the likely explanation. The chain combines TRBV15 with TRBJ1-2, with TRBD1 as a possible D gene (5 bases). The CDR3 extends over 13 amino acids. V lost 0 bases and J lost 7, with 9 bases in between. Germline V lookup: CDR1 LNHNV, CDR2 YYDKDF (reference sequence). CDR3 protein: CATSREGVFGYTV. The CDR3 DNA reads TGTGCCACCAGCAGAGAAGGGGTGTTTGGCTACACCGTC.

The sample holds a few counts of this clonotype. The V gene is TRBV30, the J gene TRBJ2-1; D gene ambiguous. The V end was cut by 1 base, the J end by 10 bases, with 5 bases between. The CDR3 runs 10 residues. Germline-derived CDR1 and CDR2 are GTSNPN and SVGIG (reference sequence). The CDR3 DNA follows: TGTGCCTGGAGTGGGGGAGAGCAGTTCTTC. Its translation: CAWSGGEQFF. The whole variable domain, remainder taken from reference TRBV30 and TRBJ2-1, is SQTIHQWPATLVQPVGSPLSLECTVEGTSNPNLYWYRQAAGRGLQLLFYSVGIGQISSEVPQNLSASRPQDRQFILSSKKLLLSDSGFYLCAWSGGEQFFGPGTRLTVL.

This clonotype was counted ten times or more. CDR3 coding DNA: TGTGCCAGCAGCTTCCGTCGGGGAGATCAGCCCCAGCATTTT. Protein sequence: CASSFRRGDQPQHF. The V and J genes are TRBV5-5 and TRBJ1-5; no definite D call. The V end was cut by 2 bases, the J end by 5 bases, with 11 bases between. The germline V gene has CDR1 SGHKS and CDR2 YYEKEE (reference sequence). The CDR3 is made up of 14 amino acids.

The sample holds many counts of this clonotype. The V and J genes are TRBV20-1 and TRBJ1-5; D is unclear. Looked up from germline, CDR1 is DFQATT and CDR2 is SNEGSKA (reference sequence). Trimming took 3 bases from V and 6 from J, leaving 12 bases between them. The CDR3 totals 13 residues. DNA for the CDR3: TGCAGTGCTAGCCCTCAGATAGGTCAGCCCCAGCATTTT. This encodes CSASPQIGQPQHF.

The sample holds a few counts of this clonotype. The gene calls are TRBV28 and TRBJ2-4, with TRBD1 matching over 7 bases. CDR1 and CDR2 from the germline V gene are MDHEN and SYDVKM. This CDR3 has 12 amino acids. J gave up 13 bases and V 4 bases, and 7 bases lay outside the gene matches. CDR3 nucleotides: TGTGCCAGCAGTTACAGGGGCTACGGGCAGTACTTC. Its protein is CASSYRGYGQYF.

The sample holds a few counts of this clonotype. This chain links TRBV18 with TRBJ1-4, with a weak D call TRBD1 (6 bases). This CDR3 has 16 residues. Trimming left V 3 bases short and J 4 bases short, with 15 bases between. CDR1 is KGHSH and CDR2 is LQKENI in the germline V gene. The CDR3 DNA follows: TGTGCCAGCTCACCTCAACCCACAGGGATTAATGAAAAACTGTTTTTT. Protein: CASSPQPTGINEKLFF.

The rearrangement links TRBV28 to TRBJ1-2, with D possibly being TRBD1 (5 bases). The V end was cut by 2 bases, the J end by 6 bases, with 16 bases between. This CDR3 contains 15 residues. Germline CDR1 is MDHEN and CDR2 is SYDVKM. The CDR3 spells CASSLGGGLTHGYTF. In DNA, the CDR3 is TGTGCCAGCAGTTTAGGGGGAGGACTTACCCATGGCTACACCTTC.

This clonotype was counted at least ten times. V and J are TRBV20-1 and TRBJ2-5; a weak D match, TRBD2 (5 bases). From germline, CDR1 is DFQATT and CDR2 SNEGSKA (reference sequence). This CDR3 has 12 amino acids. The V and J ends lost 5 bases and 2 bases respectively, with 9 bases between them. DNA for the CDR3: TGCAGTGCTTATCCGGGACAAGAGACCCAGTACTTC. Translation: CSAYPGQETQYF.

V is TRBV5-1 and J is TRBJ1-1, with D perhaps TRBD1 (5 bases). This CDR3 is 14 amino acids long. The V end lost 0 bases, the J end lost 1 base, and 7 bases lay between the germline ends. Germline CDR1 is SGHRS and CDR2 is YFSETQ. The CDR3 is CASSLDGANTEAFF. CDR3 nucleotide sequence: TGCGCCAGCAGCTTGGATGGGGCGAACACTGAAGCTTTCTTT.

A word on this clonotype: This likely comes from a read error, as the CDR3 has no conserved phenylalanine or tryptophan at its end. This chain uses TRBV30 with TRBJ2-1; possibly TRBD1 or TRBD2 for D (5 bases each). In germline, CDR1 is GTSNPN, CDR2 SVGIG (reference sequence). The CDR3 consists of 14 residues. The V end was cut by 7 bases, the J end by 6 bases, with 19 bases between. CDR3 region: CASHRGLSSNEQFC. The CDR3 DNA follows: TGTGCCTCTCACCGGGGCCTTTCTTCCAATGAGCAGTTCTGC.

This clonotype was seen at least ten times. The rearrangement joins TRBV5-1 to TRBJ2-1; 11 nucleotides align to TRBD2. The CDR3 contains 16 residues. CDR1 and CDR2 (germline): SGHRS, YFSETQ. Trimming cost V 1 base and J 4 bases; bases outside gene matches: 4. CDR3 nucleotide sequence: TGCGCCAGCAGCTTGCCGGGGACTAGCGGATACAATGAGCAGTTCTTC. This gives the protein CASSLPGTSGYNEQFF.

The table lists this clonotype with a few counts. This chain uses TRBV20-1 with TRBJ1-1, with 10 bases lining up with TRBD1. The ends lost 1 base at V and 4 bases at J; junction bases unmatched: 6. This CDR3 contains 15 residues. The germline gives CDR1 DFQATT, CDR2 SNEGSKA (reference sequence). Written as DNA, the CDR3 is TGCAGTGCTAGAGTTTACCGGGACAGGGGCACTGAAGCTTTCTTT. The encoded protein is CSARVYRDRGTEAFF.

This clonotype showed up many times. V is TRBV5-6 and J is TRBJ2-1, with 8 bases that match TRBD1. There are 12 residues in the CDR3. CDR1 SGHDT and CDR2 YYEEEE come from the germline V gene. V was clipped by 4 bases and J by 14 bases; unmatched bases: 8. For the CDR3, the DNA is TGTGCCAGCAGCCTCCGGACAGGGATAGAGTTCTTC. This encodes CASSLRTGIEFF.

In this sample, this clonotype turned up a few times. The rearrangement uses TRBV20-1 and TRBJ1-5, with D tentatively TRBD1 (5 bases). The V end was cut by 4 bases, the J end by 2 bases, with 9 bases between. CDR3 length: 13 residues. Germline CDR1 is DFQATT and CDR2 is SNEGSKA (reference sequence). The CDR3 region is CSANGGGNQPQHF. The CDR3 nucleotides are TGCAGTGCTAACGGGGGGGGCAATCAGCCCCAGCATTTT.

The V and J genes are TRBV5-1 and TRBJ2-5, with D uncertain. V was shortened by 2 bases and J by 4 bases, with 12 bases between the two germline ends. The V gene's germline CDR1 is SGHRS and CDR2 YFSETQ. The CDR3 runs 14 residues. CDR3 coding DNA: TGCGCCAGCAGCTTTAGTACGGGTCCAGAGACCCAGTACTTC. This codes for CASSFSTGPETQYF.

By share, this clonotype ranks as medium-sized. The J gene is TRBJ2-1, the V gene TRBV7-3; 10 bases are shared with TRBD2. Germline-derived CDR1 and CDR2 are SGHTA and FQGTGA. V lost 5 bases, J lost 4 bases, and 17 bases stayed unmatched. This CDR3 comprises 19 residues. CDR3 coding DNA: TGTGCCAGCAGCCAAAGGGGCGGGCGCAGACTAGCGGGTTACAATGAGCAGTTCTTC. Translating gives CASSQRGGRRLAGYNEQFF. The entire variable domain, with the rest obtained from reference TRBV7-3 and TRBJ2-1, is as follows: GAGVSQTPSNKVTEKGKYVELRCDPISGHTALYWYRQSLGQGPEFLIYFQGTGAADDSGLPNDRFFAVRPEGSVSTLKIQRTERGDSAVYLCASSQRGGRRLAGYNEQFFGPGTRLTVL.